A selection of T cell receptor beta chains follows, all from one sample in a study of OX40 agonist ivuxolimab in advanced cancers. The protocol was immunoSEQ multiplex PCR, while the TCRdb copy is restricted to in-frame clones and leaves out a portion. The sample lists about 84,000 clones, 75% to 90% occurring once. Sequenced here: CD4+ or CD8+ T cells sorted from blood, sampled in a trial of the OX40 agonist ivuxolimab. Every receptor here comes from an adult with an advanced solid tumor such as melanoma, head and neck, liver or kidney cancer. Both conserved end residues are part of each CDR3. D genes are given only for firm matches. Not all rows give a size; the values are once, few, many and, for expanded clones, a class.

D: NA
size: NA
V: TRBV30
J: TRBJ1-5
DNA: TGTGCCTGGAGTGGCGGGGACGGGGGCCAGCCCCAGCATTTT
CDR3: CAWSGGDGGQPQHF

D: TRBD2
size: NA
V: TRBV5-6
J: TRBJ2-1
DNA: TGTGCCAGCAGCTCTAGCGGGACAACCTACAATGAGCAGTTCTTC
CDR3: CASSSSGTTYNEQFF

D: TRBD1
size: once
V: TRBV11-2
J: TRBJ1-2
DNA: TGTGCCAGCAGCCACGGACAGGGGGCCCTGAATGGCTACACCTTC
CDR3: CASSHGQGALNGYTF

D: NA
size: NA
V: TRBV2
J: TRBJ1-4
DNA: TGTGCCAGCACCGTATGGGGGGCTGGCGAAAAACTGTTTTTT
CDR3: CASTVWGAGEKLFF

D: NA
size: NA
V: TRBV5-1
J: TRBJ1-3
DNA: TGCGCCAGCAGCTTGGACAGGTCAAAGGTGCGCACCATATATTTT
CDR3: CASSLDRSKVRTIYF

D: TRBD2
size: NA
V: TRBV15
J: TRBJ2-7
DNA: TGTGCCACCAGCAGAGACAGACTAGCGGGGAAGCAGTACTTC
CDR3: CATSRDRLAGKQYF

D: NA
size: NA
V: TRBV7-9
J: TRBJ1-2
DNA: TGTGCCAGCAGCCGGGACAAAAACTATGGCTACACCTTC
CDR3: CASSRDKNYGYTF

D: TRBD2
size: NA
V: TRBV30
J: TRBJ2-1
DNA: TGTGCCTGGACTGACCGGGCTGGCGGGAGCCCCTACAATGAGCAGTTCTTC
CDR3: CAWTDRAGGSPYNEQFF

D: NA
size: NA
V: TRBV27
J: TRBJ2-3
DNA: TGTGCCAGCAGTTTAAGGGCGCCGGACACATCAGATACGCAGTATTTT
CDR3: CASSLRAPDTSDTQYF

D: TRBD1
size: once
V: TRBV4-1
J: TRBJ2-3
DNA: TGCGCCAGCAGCCTGGGACAGAGCACAGATACGCAGTATTTT
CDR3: CASSLGQSTDTQYF

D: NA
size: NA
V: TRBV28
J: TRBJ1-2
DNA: TGTGCCAGCAGTCCAGGCACAGGGCCCCTCTATGGCTACACCTTC
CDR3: CASSPGTGPLYGYTF

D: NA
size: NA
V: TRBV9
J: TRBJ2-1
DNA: TGTGCCAGCAGCGCCTCACTCGGCCCCTCTTACAATGAGCAGTTCTTC
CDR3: CASSASLGPSYNEQFF

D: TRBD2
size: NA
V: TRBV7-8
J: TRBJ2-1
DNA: TGTGCCAGCAGCTTTAGCGGGAGAATAGGGACTGAGCAGTTCTTC
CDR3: CASSFSGRIGTEQFF

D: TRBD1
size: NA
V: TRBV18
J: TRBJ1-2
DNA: TGTGCCAGCTCACCGAACACAGGGGTTTTAAATGGCTACACCTTC
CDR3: CASSPNTGVLNGYTF

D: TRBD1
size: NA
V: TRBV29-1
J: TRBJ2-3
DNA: TGCAGCGTTGAAGATCTATGGACAGGGACTAGCACAGATACGCAGTATTTT
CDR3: CSVEDLWTGTSTDTQYF

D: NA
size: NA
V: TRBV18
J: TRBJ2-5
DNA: TGTGCCAGCTCACCAGGCTCGGGGACCCAGTACTTC
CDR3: CASSPGSGTQYF

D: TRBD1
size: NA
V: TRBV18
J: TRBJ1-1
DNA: TGTGCCAGCTCACCACCGGACAGGGGTGGGACTGAAGCTTTCTTT
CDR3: CASSPPDRGGTEAFF

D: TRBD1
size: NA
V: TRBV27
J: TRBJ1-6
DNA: TGTGCCAGCAGCCTTAACAGGGGGCAGAATTCACCCCTCCACTTT
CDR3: CASSLNRGQNSPLHF

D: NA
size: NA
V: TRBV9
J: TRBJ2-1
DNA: TGTGCCAGCAGCGGTGGGACGGTGTACTACAATGAGCAGTTCTTC
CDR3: CASSGGTVYYNEQFF

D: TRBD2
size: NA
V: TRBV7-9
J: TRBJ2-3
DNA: TGTGCCAGCAGCTTAGAAGGGACTAGGGATACGCAGTATTTT
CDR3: CASSLEGTRDTQYF

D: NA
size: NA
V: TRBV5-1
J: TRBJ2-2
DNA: TGCGCCAGCAGCTTGACAGCGAACACCGGGGAGCTGTTTTTT
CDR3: CASSLTANTGELFF

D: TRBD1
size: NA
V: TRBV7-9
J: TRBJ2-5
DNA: TGTGCCAGCAGCTTCGGACAGGGAGGTGCTGAGACCCAGTACTTC
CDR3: CASSFGQGGAETQYF

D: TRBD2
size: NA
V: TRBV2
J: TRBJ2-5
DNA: TGTGCCAGCCGGGAGGGTTCGATCCGGGAGACCCAGTACTTC
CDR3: CASREGSIRETQYF

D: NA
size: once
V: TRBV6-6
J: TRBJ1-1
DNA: TGTGCCAGCAGTACCTACTCGGTGGGGAACACTGAAGCTTTCTTT
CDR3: CASSTYSVGNTEAFF

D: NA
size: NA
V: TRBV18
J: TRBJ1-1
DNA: TGTGCCAGCTCACTACAGGGGAACACTGAAGCTTTCTTT
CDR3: CASSLQGNTEAFF

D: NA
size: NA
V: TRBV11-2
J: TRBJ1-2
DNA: TGTGCCAGCAGCTTAGGCATATGGGGCTACACCTTC
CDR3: CASSLGIWGYTF

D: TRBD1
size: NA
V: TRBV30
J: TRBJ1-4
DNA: TGTGCCTGGAGTCCAGGGACAGGGCGGTCCACTAATGAAAAACTGTTTTTT
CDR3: CAWSPGTGRSTNEKLFF

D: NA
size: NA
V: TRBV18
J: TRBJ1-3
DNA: TGTGCCAGCTCACCGGACGTCGCGGGAAACACCATATATTTT
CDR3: CASSPDVAGNTIYF

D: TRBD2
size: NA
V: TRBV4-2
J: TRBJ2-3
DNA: TGTGCCAGCAGCCAAGTCCCCGGGACTAGCGGGGGGGCCCGCACAGATACGCAGTATTTT
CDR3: CASSQVPGTSGGARTDTQYF

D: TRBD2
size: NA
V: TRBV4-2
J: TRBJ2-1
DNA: TGTGCCAGCAGCCAAGTAGCGGGAGGGCCGCGTTTTGTCAATGAGCAGTTCTTC
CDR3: CASSQVAGGPRFVNEQFF

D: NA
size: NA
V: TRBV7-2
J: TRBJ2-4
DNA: TGTGCCAGCAGCTTAGCAATCTCCGGGGACATTCAGTACTTC
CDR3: CASSLAISGDIQYF

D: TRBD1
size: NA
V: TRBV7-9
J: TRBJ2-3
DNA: TGTGCCAGCAGCTTAGGGACAGGGCTCACAGATACGCAGTATTTT
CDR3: CASSLGTGLTDTQYF

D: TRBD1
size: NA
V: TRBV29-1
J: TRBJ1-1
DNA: TGCAGCGTTGAACCTGACAGGGCCACTGAAGCTTTCTTT
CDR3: CSVEPDRATEAFF

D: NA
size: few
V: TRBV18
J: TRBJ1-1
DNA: TGTGCCAGCTCACCTCGCAGGTCTGAAGCTTTCTTT
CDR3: CASSPRRSEAFF

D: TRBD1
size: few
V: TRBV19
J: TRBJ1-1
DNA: TGTGCCAGTAGCCAGGACAGGGGAGTTGAGGATGAAGCTTTCTTT
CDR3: CASSQDRGVEDEAFF

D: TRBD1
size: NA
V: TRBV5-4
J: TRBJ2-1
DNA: TGTGCCAGCAGCTTGGGGGGACAGGCCAGCAATGAGCAGTTCTTC
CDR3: CASSLGGQASNEQFF

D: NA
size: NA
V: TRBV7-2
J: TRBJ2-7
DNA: TGTGCCAGCAGCTTATATAGTGAGGTTTTCTTC
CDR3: CASSLYSEVFF

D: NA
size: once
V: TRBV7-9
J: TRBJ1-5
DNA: TGTGCCAGCAGCTTAGGCAGGGTGAGCAATCAGCCCCAGCATTTT
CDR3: CASSLGRVSNQPQHF

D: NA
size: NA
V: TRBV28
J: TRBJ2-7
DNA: TGTGCCAGCAGTTTAAATCGCTACGAGCAGTACTTC
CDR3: CASSLNRYEQYF

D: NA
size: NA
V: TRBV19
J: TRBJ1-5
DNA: TGTGCCAGTAGGCTCTCGGGGGTCTTTAGCAATCAGCCCCAGCATTTT
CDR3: CASRLSGVFSNQPQHF

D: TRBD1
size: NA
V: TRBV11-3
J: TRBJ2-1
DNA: TGTGCCAGCAGCCAAAGGCAGGGGGCTGATGAGCAGTTCTTC
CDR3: CASSQRQGADEQFF

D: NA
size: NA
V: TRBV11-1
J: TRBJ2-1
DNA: TGTGCCAGCAGCCCACTTGACAGATACAATGAGCAGTTCTTC
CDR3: CASSPLDRYNEQFF

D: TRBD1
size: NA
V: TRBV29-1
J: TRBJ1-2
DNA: TGCAGCGTTCAGTCCCAGGGGGCTGGGTTAGTTGGCTACACCTTC
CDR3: CSVQSQGAGLVGYTF

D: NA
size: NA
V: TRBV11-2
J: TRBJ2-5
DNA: TGTGCCAGCAGCGTCGGGGGTCTCGGTGGGGCGACCCAGTACTTC
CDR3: CASSVGGLGGATQYF

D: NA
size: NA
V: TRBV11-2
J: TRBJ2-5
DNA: TGTGCCAGCAGCCACTACAGGGTAGAACGCGAGACCCAGTACTTC
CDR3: CASSHYRVERETQYF

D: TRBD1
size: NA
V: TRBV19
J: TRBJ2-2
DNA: TGTGCCACCCGGGCCGGGACAGGGGGATCGGCCGGGGAGCTGTTTTTT
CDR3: CATRAGTGGSAGELFF

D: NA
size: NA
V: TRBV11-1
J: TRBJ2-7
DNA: TGTGCCAGCAGCATCTCCGACGAGCAGTACTTC
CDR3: CASSISDEQYF

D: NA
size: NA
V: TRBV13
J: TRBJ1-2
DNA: TGTGCCAGCAGCTATACAGACCGGGCAGGCTACACCTTC
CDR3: CASSYTDRAGYTF

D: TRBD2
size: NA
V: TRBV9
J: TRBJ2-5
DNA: TGTGCCAGCAGCCGACTAGCGGGATTTGGAGAGACCCAGTACTTC
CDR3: CASSRLAGFGETQYF

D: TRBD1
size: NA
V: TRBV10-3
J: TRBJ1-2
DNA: TGTGCCATCAGTCTGCCGGGACAGGTTTTTGACTATGGCTACACCTTC
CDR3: CAISLPGQVFDYGYTF

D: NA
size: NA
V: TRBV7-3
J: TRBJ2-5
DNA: TGTGCCAGCAGCTTAGCAGGGATAAGAGAGACCCAGTACTTC
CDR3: CASSLAGIRETQYF

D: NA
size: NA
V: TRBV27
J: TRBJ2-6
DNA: TGTGCCAGCAGTTTATCGGGGAGCGGTGGGGCCAACGTCCTGACTTTC
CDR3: CASSLSGSGGANVLTF

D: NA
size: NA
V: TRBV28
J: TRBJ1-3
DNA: TGTGCCAGCAGTGCTGGAAACACCATATATTTT
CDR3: CASSAGNTIYF

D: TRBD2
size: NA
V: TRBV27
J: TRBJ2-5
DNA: TGTGCCACCGACCTCCTCTGGGAGGGGACCCAAGAGACCCAGTACTTC
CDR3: CATDLLWEGTQETQYF

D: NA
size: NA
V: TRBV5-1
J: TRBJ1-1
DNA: TGCGCCAGCAGCCCTCGCCCGGGCGGGGGGATGAACACTGAAGCTTTCTTT
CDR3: CASSPRPGGGMNTEAFF

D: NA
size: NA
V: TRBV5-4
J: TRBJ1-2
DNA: TGTGCCAGCAGCTTGGCTACCAGGGCCGGAGATGGCTACACCTTC
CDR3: CASSLATRAGDGYTF

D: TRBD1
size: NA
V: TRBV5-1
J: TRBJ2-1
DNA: TGCGCCAGCAGCCCGAGGACAGGGGGCAATGAGCAGTTCTTC
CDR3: CASSPRTGGNEQFF